The 32 T cell receptor beta chains given below trace back to one sample, sequenced in a study of radiotherapy plus CTLA-4 blockade in lung cancer. The table came from immunoSEQ multiplex PCR; TCRdb's copy has only in-frame clones and leaves some out. Here the sample spans about 84,000 clones, less than 80% being singletons. This specimen consisted of peripheral blood, obtained from a patient treated with radiotherapy plus ipilimumab. The source is a human donor with non-small cell lung cancer that progressed on radiotherapy plus ipilimumab.

The rearrangement joins TRBV9 to TRBJ1-1, with TRBD1 as a possible D gene (6 bases). V lost 0 bases to trimming and J lost 5 bases, with 17 bases between them. Germline loops: CDR1 SGDLS, CDR2 YYNGEE. CDR3 length: 16 amino acids. The DNA of the CDR3 is TGTGCCAGCAGCGTAGGAAGTTTCGGGGGCGCGACTGAAGCTTTCTTT. Translation gives CASSVGSFGGATEAFF.

This chain connects TRBV19 to TRBJ2-7, with 7 bases that match TRBD1. CDR3 length: 14 residues. Germline CDR1 reads LNHDA; CDR2 reads SQIVND (reference sequence). Trimming took 5 bases from V and 5 from J; bases not matched to a gene: 9. The CDR3, as DNA: TGTGCCAGTAGTCGAGGACAGGTCGGCCACGAGCAGTACTTC. Amino acid sequence: CASSRGQVGHEQYF.

In this sample, this clone turned up once. The rearrangement links TRBV6-5 to TRBJ2-7, with D possibly called TRBD1 or TRBD2 (6 bases each). V lost 3 bases, J lost 4 bases, and 16 bases lay in between. The CDR3 runs to 15 residues. Germline V gene data show CDR1 as MNHEY and CDR2 as SVGAGI. The CDR3 DNA sequence: TGTGCCAGCAGTTATAGGGGGGAGCAGGGATACGAGCAGTACTTC. Protein sequence: CASSYRGEQGYEQYF.

This chain joins TRBV11-1 and TRBJ2-5; the D is unclear. This CDR3 region has 12 residues. Germline loops: CDR1 SGHAT, CDR2 FQDESV (reference sequence). V lost 5 bases, J lost 4 bases, and 8 bases lay in between. The CDR3 spells CASSKEGETQYF. CDR3 sequence (DNA): TGTGCCAGCAGCAAAGAAGGAGAGACCCAGTACTTC.

The chain carries TRBV10-1 and TRBJ2-7; the match to TRBD2 covers 11 bases. The CDR3 length is 15 residues. With 3 bases clipped from V and 5 bases from J, the junction kept 6 bases outside the gene matches. Looked up from germline, CDR1 is WNHNN and CDR2 is SYGVQD (reference sequence). The CDR3 DNA is TGCGCCAGCAGTGACTCTAGCGGGAGGATAGACGAGCAGTACTTC. This sequence encodes CASSDSSGRIDEQYF.

The V call is TRBV1, the J call TRBJ2-5. TRBV1 is an annotated pseudogene. The CDR3 is made up of 14 amino acids. The CDR3 region is CTSTRRVVQETQYF. As DNA, the CDR3 is TGCACCAGCACCCGAAGGGTGGTTCAAGAGACCCAGTACTTC.

Only one count was recorded for this clone. The chain recombines TRBV27 with TRBJ1-1; 7 positions agree with TRBD1. Germline trimming cut 2 bases from V and 6 bases from J; bases unmatched to any gene: 3. The CDR3 runs 13 residues. Per germline, CDR1 MNHEY and CDR2 SMNVEV (reference sequence). This CDR3 is CASSLRGQAEAFF. The CDR3 DNA sequence: TGTGCCAGCAGTTTAAGGGGGCAGGCTGAAGCTTTCTTT.

The chain carries TRBV28 and TRBJ2-7; D gene ambiguous. Per the germline V gene, CDR1 is MDHEN and CDR2 is SYDVKM. Trimming cost V 0 bases and J 3 bases, with 15 bases left between them. This CDR3 region has 16 residues. Written as DNA, the CDR3 is TGTGCCAGCAGTTTATGGTCCTCCCCCCACGGCTACGAGCAGTACTTC. It specifies CASSLWSSPHGYEQYF.

The V and J genes are TRBV7-8 and TRBJ2-7; D may match TRBD1 or TRBD2 (5 bases each). V was cut by 4 bases and J by 3 bases, with 16 bases left in between. Germline CDR1 is SGHVS and CDR2 is FQNEAQ. This CDR3 is built from 15 residues. The CDR3 sequence is CASSSGASSYYEQYF. CDR3 in DNA: TGTGCCAGCAGCTCCGGGGCTAGCAGTTACTACGAGCAGTACTTC. Full variable domain (outside the CDR3, taken from reference TRBV7-8 and TRBJ2-7): GAGVSQSPRYKVAKRGQDVALRCDPISGHVSLFWYQQALGQGPEFLTYFQNEAQLDKSGLPSDRFFAERPEGSVSTLKIQRTQQEDSAVYLCASSSGASSYYEQYFGPGTRLTVT.

V and J are TRBV7-9 and TRBJ1-2; D is ambiguous. Germline lookup yields CDR1 SEHNR and CDR2 FQNEAQ (reference sequence). Trimming removed 4 bases at V and 6 bases at J, with 6 bases between. This CDR3 spans 11 amino acids. CDR3 sequence (DNA): TGTGCCAGCAGCTATGGAGATGGCTACACCTTC. Amino acid sequence: CASSYGDGYTF.

The J gene is TRBJ2-6, the V gene TRBV7-9; 8 positions agree with TRBD2. V was pared by 3 bases and J by 1 base, with 2 bases of the junction left unmatched. Germline V gene data show CDR1 as SEHNR and CDR2 as FQNEAQ (reference sequence). The CDR3 is 16 residues long. The CDR3, as DNA: TGTGCCAGCAGCTTCGGGAGGGGGTCTGGGGCCAACGTCCTGACTTTC. Its translation: CASSFGRGSGANVLTF.

This clone was counted once. The chain is built from TRBV28 and TRBJ2-7; D gene uncertain. V lost 7 bases and J lost 1, with 11 bases in between. In germline, CDR1 is MDHEN, CDR2 SYDVKM. This CDR3 has 13 residues. The CDR3 spells CASTDPTSYEQYF. The CDR3 bases are TGTGCCAGCACCGACCCCACTTCCTACGAGCAGTACTTC.

The chain couples TRBV5-1 to TRBJ2-5; D possibly corresponds to TRBD1 (6 bases). This CDR3 spans 13 amino acids. The germline gives CDR1 SGHRS, CDR2 YFSETQ. The germline V and J ends were trimmed by 4 bases and 7 bases, with 14 bases remaining between them. This CDR3 is CASSKTGLATQYF. The CDR3 DNA sequence: TGCGCCAGCAGCAAGACAGGCCTAGCGACCCAGTACTTC.

V is TRBV11-2 and J is TRBJ1-1; perhaps TRBD1 as D (6 bases). Germline loops: CDR1 SGHAT, CDR2 FQNNGV. The CDR3 runs 16 residues. V shed 5 bases and J shed 1 base, with 17 bases lying between them. This CDR3 reads CASSHPTGGPNTEAFF. Here the CDR3 DNA reads TGTGCCAGCAGCCACCCTACCGGGGGGCCGAACACTGAAGCTTTCTTT.

This clone was detected once. The V call is TRBV5-1, the J call TRBJ2-3; D is possibly TRBD1 (5 bases). Deletions cut 0 bases from V and 4 bases from J, with 9 bases between. Germline values: CDR1 SGHRS, CDR2 YFSETQ. The CDR3 is 14 amino acids. The CDR3 nucleotides read TGCGCCAGCAGCTTGGCAGGGATCGCAGATACGCAGTATTTT. It translates to CASSLAGIADTQYF.

This clone was seen only a few times. This chain connects TRBV7-2 to TRBJ1-1, with D maybe TRBD1 (5 bases). Trimming removed 1 base at V and 3 bases at J, with 6 bases between. Germline CDR1 reads SGHTA; CDR2 reads FQGNSA. The CDR3 is 13 amino acids. The CDR3, as DNA: TGTGCCAGCAGCTTAGTGGGGGACACTGAAGCTTTCTTT. This sequence encodes CASSLVGDTEAFF.

The chain recombines TRBV4-2 with TRBJ1-5; D gene uncertain. The CDR3 has 13 residues. Germline values: CDR1 LGHNA, CDR2 YNFKEQ. The V and J ends lost 0 bases and 7 bases respectively, with 7 bases between them. CDR3 amino acids: CASSQERAQPQHF. In nucleotides, the CDR3 is TGTGCCAGCAGCCAAGAAAGAGCCCAGCCCCAGCATTTT.

This clone was seen a handful of times. V is TRBV6-1 and J is TRBJ2-2, with 7 bases aligning to TRBD1. After removal of 5 bases from V and 6 bases from J, the junction contained 3 bases not matched to a gene. This CDR3 has 13 amino acids. In germline, CDR1 is MNHNS, CDR2 SASEGT. As DNA, the CDR3 is TGTGCCAGCAGTACTACAGGGGCCGGGGAGCTGTTTTTT. This translates into CASSTTGAGELFF.

This clone was recorded only once. The chain recombines TRBV9 with TRBJ1-2; D remains ambiguous. Germline lookup yields CDR1 SGDLS and CDR2 YYNGEE. The CDR3 spans 14 residues. Trimming pared 4 bases from V and 1 base from J, leaving 11 bases between. Here the CDR3 DNA reads TGTGCCAGCAGCCCCCGGGAAGGTAACTATGGCTACACCTTC. Protein product: CASSPREGNYGYTF.

This chain links TRBV7-2 with TRBJ1-2; 8 bases match TRBD1. CDR1 is SGHTA, CDR2 FQGNSA, per germline. This CDR3 has 15 residues. V lost 0 bases and J lost 5; bases outside the gene matches: 5. The CDR3 loop reads CASSLAGTGLYGYTF. CDR3 nucleotide sequence: TGTGCCAGCAGCTTAGCAGGGACAGGCCTTTATGGCTACACCTTC.

This sequence joins TRBV19 and TRBJ2-7; tentative D call: TRBD2 (5 bases). CDR1 is LNHDA, CDR2 SQIVND, per germline (reference sequence). The CDR3 is made up of 12 amino acids. The V end lost 5 bases, the J end lost 3 bases, and 8 bases lay between the germline ends. CDR3 in amino acids: CASSGGGYEQYF. The CDR3 coding sequence is TGTGCCAGTAGTGGAGGAGGCTACGAGCAGTACTTC.

The chain employs TRBV7-2 and TRBJ2-5; D is unclear. In germline, CDR1 is SGHTA, CDR2 FQGNSA. The CDR3 runs to 13 residues. Between the trimmed V and J ends, which lost 1 base and 2 bases, there was a span of 5 bases. CDR3 sequence (DNA): TGTGCCAGCAGCTTAGTACAGCAAGAGACCCAGTACTTC. It codes for CASSLVQQETQYF. The variable domain in full, completed from reference TRBV7-2 and TRBJ2-5, reads GAGVSQSPSNKVTEKGKDVELRCDPISGHTALYWYRQSLGQGLEFLIYFQGNSAPDKSGLPSDRFSAERTGGSVSTLTIQRTQQEDSAVYLCASSLVQQETQYFGPGTRLLVL.

CDR3 loop: CASSIDVGPFYEQYF. The CDR3 nucleotides read TGTGCCAGCAGCATAGATGTGGGGCCTTTCTACGAGCAGTACTTC. The chain joins TRBV5-6 to TRBJ2-7, with D perhaps matching TRBD1 (5 bases). There are 15 residues in the CDR3. The germline V gene has CDR1 SGHDT and CDR2 YYEEEE. V dropped 4 bases and J dropped 3 bases, with 17 bases sitting between them.

V and J are TRBV5-5 and TRBJ1-4, with 10 bases that match TRBD1. V dropped 5 bases and J dropped 7; count of bases not matched to a gene: 5. CDR1 is SGHKS, CDR2 YYEKEE, per germline (reference sequence). The length of the CDR3 is 14 residues. CDR3 DNA: TGTGCCAGCAGGACTTGGGACAGGGGTGAAAAACTGTTTTTT. Protein: CASRTWDRGEKLFF.

The CDR3 reads CASRAFTGTNTGELFF. The CDR3 DNA reads as TGTGCCAGCAGAGCCTTCACAGGGACGAACACCGGGGAGCTGTTTTTT. J is TRBJ2-2 and V is TRBV27, with D possibly matching TRBD1 (6 bases). CDR3 length: 16 amino acids. V lost 6 bases, J lost 0 bases, and 14 bases lay in between. The germline CDR1 and CDR2 sequences are MNHEY and SMNVEV (reference sequence).

This clone has just one count. The V and J genes are TRBV9 and TRBJ2-5, with a possible D match to TRBD2 (8 bases). This CDR3 has 17 amino acids. V was shortened by 3 bases and J by 1 base, with 19 bases between the two germline ends. Germline lookup yields CDR1 SGDLS and CDR2 YYNGEE. The CDR3 nucleotides read TGTGCCAGCAGCGCGCGGGGACAGCGGGAGCCCCAAGAGACCCAGTACTTC. The encoded protein is CASSARGQREPQETQYF.

CDR3 amino acids: CASTETGHEQYF. In nucleotides, the CDR3 is TGTGCCAGCACCGAGACTGGCCACGAGCAGTACTTC. This chain joins TRBV11-1 and TRBJ2-7, with unresolved D. Per germline, CDR1 SGHAT and CDR2 FQDESV (reference sequence). Trimming removed 7 bases from V and 5 bases from J, with 12 bases in between. CDR3 length: 12 residues.

This chain links TRBV7-9 with TRBJ2-7, with a weak D call TRBD2 (7 bases). This CDR3 is built from 15 residues. Germline CDR1 reads SEHNR; CDR2 reads FQNEAQ (reference sequence). V was trimmed by 3 bases and J by 3 bases, leaving 15 bases between them. This CDR3 reads CASSLVSGGHYEQYF. CDR3 in DNA: TGTGCCAGCAGCTTGGTATCGGGGGGCCACTACGAGCAGTACTTC.

The chain carries TRBV7-8 and TRBJ1-2; 7 nucleotides align to TRBD1. V lost 0 bases to trimming and J lost 2 bases; unmatched junction nucleotides: 0. The CDR3 loop spans 14 amino acids. From germline, CDR1 is SGHVS and CDR2 FQNEAQ. CDR3 amino acids: CASSLATGNYGYTF. CDR3 bases: TGTGCCAGCAGCTTAGCGACAGGGAACTATGGCTACACCTTC. The variable domain in full, completed from reference TRBV7-8 and TRBJ1-2, reads GAGVSQSPRYKVAKRGQDVALRCDPISGHVSLFWYQQALGQGPEFLTYFQNEAQLDKSGLPSDRFFAERPEGSVSTLKIQRTQQEDSAVYLCASSLATGNYGYTFGSGTRLTVV.

The V gene is TRBV11-3, the J gene TRBJ2-1; 9 nucleotides line up with TRBD1. The CDR3 runs to 15 residues. Trimming took 5 bases from V and 4 from J; bases not matched to a gene: 6. Germline values: CDR1 SGHNT, CDR2 YENEEA. The chain's CDR3 is CASSPRTGAYNEQFF. The CDR3 DNA reads TGTGCCAGCAGCCCCAGGACAGGGGCTTACAATGAGCAGTTCTTC. Looking up the rest from reference TRBV11-3 and TRBJ2-1 gives the full variable domain: EAGVVQSPRYKIIEKKQPVAFWCNPISGHNTLYWYLQNLGQGPELLIRYENEEAVDDSQLPKDRFSAERLKGVDSTLKIQPAELGDSAVYLCASSPRTGAYNEQFFGPGTRLTVL.

This rearrangement joins TRBV27 to TRBJ2-7, with D unclear. CDR1 MNHEY and CDR2 SMNVEV come from the germline V gene (reference sequence). This CDR3 is 13 amino acids long. Trimming shortened V by 5 bases and J by 6 bases, and 14 bases separated the two germline ends. The chain's CDR3 is CASSHPSLGEQYF. CDR3 in DNA: TGTGCCAGCAGTCACCCCTCCCTTGGCGAGCAGTACTTC.

This clone showed up just a few times. This rearrangement joins TRBV15 to TRBJ1-4, with 7 bases identical to TRBD1. V lost 5 bases and J lost 0; bases outside the gene matches: 3. CDR3 length: 15 amino acids. Germline V gene data show CDR1 as LNHNV and CDR2 as YYDKDF (reference sequence). In DNA, the CDR3 is TGTGCCACCAGCGGTACAGGGGCAACTAATGAAAAACTGTTTTTT. It codes for CATSGTGATNEKLFF.